This passage covers 8 T cell receptor beta chains from one sample sequenced in a study of OX40 agonist ivuxolimab in advanced cancers. Profiled with immunoSEQ multiplex PCR; TCRdb holds only in-frame clones, not every one. The table includes around 39,000 clones, roughly 80% detected once. The sample was CD4+ or CD8+ T cells sorted from blood, taken in a trial of the OX40 agonist ivuxolimab. The receptor source for this set is an adult with an advanced solid tumor such as melanoma, head and neck, liver or kidney cancer.

This chain connects TRBV11-1 to TRBJ2-2, with TRBD2 identical over 7 bases. The length of the CDR3 is 13 residues. Germline V gives CDR1 SGHAT, CDR2 FQDESV (reference sequence). Trimming took 4 bases from V and 7 from J; bases not matched to a gene: 3. The CDR3 DNA reads TGTGCCAGCAGCTCGGGGAGGGTCGGGGAGCTGTTTTTT. Its translation: CASSSGRVGELFF.

The chain employs TRBV11-2 and TRBJ2-5, with D hard to call. CDR1 is SGHAT and CDR2 is FQNNGV in the germline V gene. Deletions cut 1 base from V and 2 bases from J, with 5 bases between. The CDR3 is 13 residues long. CDR3 nucleotides: TGTGCCAGCAGCTTAGGAAGACAAGAGACCCAGTACTTC. Residues: CASSLGRQETQYF. The full variable domain, rest sourced from reference TRBV11-2 and TRBJ2-5, is EAGVAQSPRYKIIEKRQSVAFWCNPISGHATLYWYQQILGQGPKLLIQFQNNGVVDDSQLPKDRFSAERLKGVDSTLKIQPAKLEDSAVYLCASSLGRQETQYFGPGTRLLVL.

This rearrangement joins TRBV6-5 to TRBJ2-5; D gene uncertain. The CDR3 extends over 14 amino acids. V lost 8 bases and J 1 base, leaving 14 bases between the germline ends. Germline V gene sequence: CDR1 MNHEY, CDR2 SVGAGI. The CDR3 sequence is CASGRSGIQETQYF. DNA of the CDR3: TGTGCCAGCGGCCGGTCAGGTATCCAAGAGACCCAGTACTTC.

The rearrangement uses TRBV4-3 and TRBJ2-5; no clear D. Per germline, CDR1 LGHNA and CDR2 YSLEER. V was shortened by 0 bases and J by 4 bases, with 15 bases between the two germline ends. CDR3 length: 16 amino acids. In DNA, the CDR3 is TGCGCCAGCAGCCAAGATGGGAACCCGGTGGGAGAGACCCAGTACTTC. Amino acids: CASSQDGNPVGETQYF.

The chain links TRBV5-4 to TRBJ2-5, with 7 nucleotides matching TRBD2. CDR1 is SGHNT, CDR2 YYREEE, per germline (reference sequence). The CDR3 extends over 11 amino acids. V dropped 9 bases and J dropped 2; count of bases not matched to a gene: 1. CDR3 DNA: TGTGCCACCGGGGGGCAAGAGACCCAGTACTTC. Its protein is CATGGQETQYF.

The chain carries TRBV14 and TRBJ2-6, with 9 bases identical to TRBD2. After removal of 0 bases from V and 3 bases from J, the junction contained 9 bases not matched to a gene. The germline V gene has CDR1 SGHDN and CDR2 FVKESK. CDR3 size: 19 residues. The CDR3 is CASSQEWRGGLLGANVLTF. In DNA form, the CDR3 reads TGTGCCAGCAGCCAAGAATGGCGGGGGGGCTTACTTGGGGCCAACGTCCTGACTTTC.

The V and J genes are TRBV18 and TRBJ1-1, with 8 nucleotides matching TRBD1. The CDR3 has 15 amino acids. The trim removed 4 bases at V and 5 bases at J, leaving 9 bases unmatched. Germline V lookup: CDR1 KGHSH, CDR2 LQKENI. CDR3 amino acids: CASSRRDRGATEAFF. CDR3 sequence (DNA): TGTGCCAGCTCACGAAGAGACAGGGGCGCGACTGAAGCTTTCTTT.

This clone was seen once. The chain links TRBV5-4 to TRBJ1-1; D unclear. The CDR3 is 13 residues long. Trimming took off 2 bases at V and 1 base at J, with 6 bases between the two ends. CDR1 is SGHNT and CDR2 is YYREEE in the germline V gene (reference sequence). CDR3 DNA: TGTGCCAGCAGCTTTGCGGGGAACACTGAAGCTTTCTTT. Protein product: CASSFAGNTEAFF.